This TCR beta chain is drawn from a study of T-cell reconstitution after alpha-beta-depleted transplantation in children. Study outcomes and limitations: Approximately two months post-transplant, alpha-beta T cells reportedly originated from several hundred expanded graft clones.

Unique molecular identifiers were incorporated during preparation of the TCRbeta library. MiXCR was run by TCRdb on the PCR reads, yielding one entry per CDR3 protein. Altogether about 250,000 distinct CDR3 sequences are present, approximately 24% being singletons, with the ten largest covering 4% to 5.5%. This CDR3 is built from 17 residues. V was cut by 5 bases and J by 6 bases, with 25 bases left in between. Germline-derived CDR1 and CDR2 are SGHRS and YFSETQ. A few counts support this clonotype. The antigen remains unidentified. Sample: PBMCs, mostly from graft donor cells, taken 360 days after TCRalphabeta/CD19-depleted stem cell transplant. The rearrangement joins TRBV5-1 to TRBJ2-3, with D possibly TRBD1 on 6 matching bases. The receptor was derived from a female patient aged 2 to 10 who had a stem cell transplant for congenital amegakaryocytic thrombocytopenia, so the T cells may come from the graft donor. The CDR3 DNA follows: TGCGCCAGCAGTTCGTCCCAGGGGACCTCCCCAGGGGATACGCAGTATTTT. Amino acid sequence: CASSSSQGTSPGDTQYF.